Each of the 21 T cell receptor beta chains below was sequenced from the same sample in a study of T cells after yellow fever vaccination. From the 5' RACE reads, TCRdb called clonotypes with MiXCR, one entry per CDR3 protein. The table records 300,000 or so distinct CDR3 sequences, roughly 9% of them present only once. Source: CD4+ T cells sorted from PBMCs, taken 5 days after the yellow fever booster vaccination. The receptors derive from a man aged 18-30 years who received the YFV17D yellow fever vaccine.

This chain links TRBV25-1 with TRBJ1-2, with D uncertain. The CDR3 has 16 amino acids. The ends were cut back, 2 bases at V and 4 bases at J, with 17 bases in the middle. Germline V CDR1 and CDR2: MGHDK, SYGVNS. CDR3 loop: CASSEGEITSGYGYTF. The CDR3 nucleotides read TGTGCCAGCAGTGAAGGAGAGATCACCAGCGGCTATGGCTACACCTTC.

The rearrangement links TRBV7-6 to TRBJ2-2; D is ambiguous. Trimming removed 1 base at V and 0 bases at J, with 6 bases between. Germline values: CDR1 SGHVS, CDR2 FNYEAQ. The CDR3 sequence is 15 residues long. The CDR3 loop is CASSLVPTNTGELFF. The CDR3 DNA follows: TGTGCCAGCAGCTTAGTCCCGACGAACACCGGGGAGCTGTTTTTT.

The chain recombines TRBV24-1 with TRBJ2-1, with TRBD1 identical over 8 bases. CDR1 KGHDR and CDR2 SFDVKD come from the germline V gene. V shed 4 bases and J 7 bases; nucleotides not matched to a gene: 11. The CDR3 length is 16 residues. CDR3 in amino acids: CATSDPGQGGINEQFF. CDR3 DNA sequence: TGTGCCACCAGTGACCCCGGACAGGGCGGGATAAATGAGCAGTTCTTC.

This clonotype was observed a few times. The V gene is TRBV4-1, the J gene TRBJ1-2; tentatively, D is TRBD1 (6 bases). The germline V gene encodes CDR1 MGHRA and CDR2 YSYEKL. The length of the CDR3 is 14 residues. V was cut by 3 bases and J by 3 bases, with 11 bases left in between. The CDR3 DNA sequence: TGCGCCAGCAGCCAGGGGGGGCTAGACTATGGCTACACCTTC. Amino acid sequence: CASSQGGLDYGYTF.

This clonotype was counted at least ten times. This chain links TRBV5-1 with TRBJ1-6; no firm D call. This CDR3 is built from 14 residues. The V gene lost 6 bases and the J gene lost 8 bases, with 15 bases spanning the gap. Germline V gene lookup returns CDR1 SGHRS and CDR2 YFSETQ. CDR3 residues: CASTSGEDHSPLHF. DNA for the CDR3: TGCGCCAGCACATCCGGGGAGGACCATTCACCCCTCCACTTT.

This clonotype has at least ten counts. The rearrangement links TRBV15 to TRBJ1-1; D not resolved. The V and J ends lost 5 bases and 2 bases respectively, with 3 bases between them. Germline V gene lookup returns CDR1 LNHNV and CDR2 YYDKDF (reference sequence). The CDR3 is 11 residues long. The chain's CDR3 is CATSENTEAFF. Written as DNA, the CDR3 is TGTGCCACCAGCGAAAACACTGAAGCTTTCTTT.

The genes are TRBV3-1 and TRBJ1-4; maybe TRBD1 (5 bases). Trimming took off 0 bases at V and 5 bases at J, with 10 bases between the two ends. This CDR3 contains 15 residues. Germline V lookup: CDR1 LGHDT, CDR2 YNNKEL (reference sequence). CDR3 protein: CASSQDWGDNEKLFF. The CDR3 DNA reads as TGTGCCAGCAGCCAAGATTGGGGGGACAATGAAAAACTGTTTTTT.

This clonotype was found a few times. V gene TRBV3-1 combines with J gene TRBJ1-4, with D uncertain. In germline, CDR1 is LGHDT, CDR2 YNNKEL (reference sequence). V dropped 2 bases and J dropped 7 bases, with 17 bases sitting between them. The CDR3 sequence is 16 residues long. CDR3 sequence: CASSQSEGGLTEKLFF. The CDR3 nucleotides read TGTGCCAGCAGCCAATCCGAGGGCGGTTTAACTGAAAAACTGTTTTTT.

This clonotype was picked up a small number of times. The chain recombines TRBV5-1 with TRBJ1-1, with TRBD1 matching 8 bases. The J segment lost 3 bases and the V segment lost 1 base, leaving 8 bases of the junction unmatched. Germline values: CDR1 SGHRS, CDR2 YFSETQ. The CDR3 is 16 amino acids. The CDR3 DNA reads TGCGCCAGCAGCTTGTGGACAGGGCCGAGGGACACTGAAGCTTTCTTT. Translated: CASSLWTGPRDTEAFF.

This clonotype was seen many times. The chain employs TRBV29-1 and TRBJ2-3, with D possibly TRBD1 on 5 matching bases. Germline CDR1 and CDR2: SQVTM and ANQGSEA. The CDR3 is 13 residues long. Trimming stripped 3 bases from V and 3 bases from J, with 10 bases between. CDR3 bases: TGCAGCGTTGACAGGGATGGAACAGATACGCAGTATTTT. It codes for CSVDRDGTDTQYF.

The V call is TRBV11-3, the J call TRBJ2-2; the D call may be TRBD1 or TRBD2 (6 bases each). Germline CDR1 and CDR2: SGHNT and YENEEA. The CDR3 runs 16 residues. The germline V and J ends were trimmed by 3 bases and 4 bases, with 15 bases remaining between them. CDR3 DNA: TGTGCCAGCAGCTTCGACGGGGGCGCGGGCACCGGGGAGCTGTTTTTT. Translated, it gives CASSFDGGAGTGELFF.

The chain couples TRBV20-1 to TRBJ2-3; 15 bases line up with TRBD2. J gave up 0 bases and V 5 bases, and 3 bases lay outside the gene matches. Germline assignment: CDR1 DFQATT and CDR2 SNEGSKA (reference sequence). This CDR3 has 16 residues. The CDR3 sequence is CSAPGLAGGSTDTQYF. In DNA, the CDR3 is TGCAGTGCTCCGGGACTAGCGGGGGGTAGCACAGATACGCAGTATTTT.

This rearrangement joins TRBV7-8 to TRBJ1-5; 7 nucleotides agree with TRBD1. This CDR3 spans 16 amino acids. Germline loops: CDR1 SGHVS, CDR2 FQNEAQ. V gave up 5 bases and J gave up 5 bases; unmatched junction bases: 12. This CDR3 reads CASSPRQGAGYQPQHF. The DNA for the CDR3 is TGTGCCAGCAGCCCCCGACAGGGAGCGGGTTATCAGCCCCAGCATTTT.

CDR3 DNA sequence: TGCAGTGCGACCAGGGGCCCAATGAACACTGAAGCTTTCTTT. Translation gives CSATRGPMNTEAFF. The gene calls are TRBV20-1 and TRBJ1-1, with D possibly matching TRBD1 (6 bases). Germline V gene data show CDR1 as DFQATT and CDR2 as SNEGSKA (reference sequence). This CDR3 spans 14 amino acids. V was pared by 6 bases and J by 0 bases, with 14 bases between.

The V and J genes are TRBV25-1 and TRBJ2-2; D assignment may be TRBD1 or TRBD2 (5 bases each). The germline V and J ends were trimmed by 1 base and 2 bases, with 14 bases remaining between them. The germline gives CDR1 MGHDK, CDR2 SYGVNS. The CDR3 consists of 17 residues. CDR3 in amino acids: CASSESPGTVNTGELFF. CDR3 DNA sequence: TGTGCCAGCAGTGAATCTCCCGGGACGGTAAACACCGGGGAGCTGTTTTTT.

The gene calls are TRBV7-9 and TRBJ1-1; 9 bases match TRBD1. The junction had 8 bases not matched to a gene; V was cut back by 4 bases and J by 5 bases. CDR3 length: 15 residues. Germline V lookup: CDR1 SEHNR, CDR2 FQNEAQ (reference sequence). The CDR3 reads CASSSPNRGRTEAFF. For the CDR3, the DNA is TGTGCCAGCAGCTCGCCAAACAGGGGGCGGACTGAAGCTTTCTTT.

In its sample, this clonotype was seen a few times. The chain carries TRBV12-3 or TRBV12-4 and TRBJ2-7, with 7 bases that match TRBD1. V shed 5 bases, J shed 5 bases, and the junction held 9 bases outside the gene matches. There are 14 residues in the CDR3. The CDR3 nucleotides are TGTGCCAGCAGTATGAGGGGGCGCAACCACGAGCAGTACTTC. Its protein is CASSMRGRNHEQYF.

The sample holds a few counts of this clonotype. The V gene is TRBV28, the J gene TRBJ2-5; D is perhaps TRBD1 (5 bases). Trimming removed 7 bases at V and 7 bases at J, with 16 bases between. The CDR3 contains 13 residues. From germline, CDR1 is MDHEN and CDR2 SYDVKM. The CDR3: CASTGPPSATQYF. DNA of the CDR3: TGTGCCAGCACAGGGCCCCCCTCGGCGACCCAGTACTTC. The full variable domain, its missing parts supplied by reference TRBV28 and TRBJ2-5, is DVKVTQSSRYLVKRTGEKVFLECVQDMDHENMFWYRQDPGLGLRLIYFSYDVKMKEKGDIPEGYSVSREKKERFSLILESASTNQTSMYLCASTGPPSATQYFGPGTRLLVL.

This clonotype has a count of ten or more. J is TRBJ1-1 and V is TRBV5-1; tentatively, D is TRBD1 (6 bases). There are 14 residues in the CDR3. Between the trimmed V and J ends, which lost 5 bases and 4 bases, there was a span of 15 bases. CDR1 is SGHRS, CDR2 YFSETQ, per germline. CDR3 loop: CASRGGGRGTEAFF. The CDR3 nucleotides read TGCGCCAGCAGGGGCGGGGGGCGCGGCACTGAAGCTTTCTTT.

This clonotype was counted only a few times. This chain's CDR3 is CAIQNAGNEQFF. DNA for the CDR3: TGTGCTATCCAAAATGCTGGTAATGAGCAGTTCTTC. V and J are TRBV12-5 and TRBJ2-1; D is undetermined. This CDR3 has 12 residues. Trimming cost V 10 bases and J 7 bases, with 14 bases left between them. Germline V gene data show CDR1 as LGHNT and CDR2 as FRNRAP.

This chain links TRBV29-1 with TRBJ2-5; TRBD1 aligns across 7 bases. The CDR3 covers 15 residues. V gave up 3 bases and J gave up 0 bases; unmatched junction bases: 7. In germline, CDR1 is SQVTM, CDR2 ANQGSEA. The DNA of the CDR3 is TGCAGCGTTGAGGGGGACAGAGATAACCAAGAGACCCAGTACTTC. As protein: CSVEGDRDNQETQYF. The whole variable domain, remainder taken from reference TRBV29-1 and TRBJ2-5, is SAVISQKPSRDICQRGTSLTIQCQVDSQVTMMFWYRQQPGQSLTLIATANQGSEATYESGFVIDKFPISRPNLTFSTLTVSNMSPEDSSIYLCSVEGDRDNQETQYFGPGTRLLVL.